This TCR beta chain was profiled in a study of regulatory T cells in long-lasting Graves disease. Whole-study results and caveats: Segments TRBV28, TRBJ1-2 and TRBJ2-5 showed preferential usage in persistent disease.

For this clonotype: Its cognate antigen is unknown.

J lost 7 bases, V lost 1 base, and 7 bases had no gene match. The germline gives CDR1 LNHNV, CDR2 YYDKDF (reference sequence). The CDR3 consists of 16 residues. CDR3 regions were amplified by Arm-PCR using iRepertoire HTBI primers to build TCR beta libraries. TCRdb recomputed calls from the multiplex PCR reads with MiXCR, one row per CDR3 protein. The table includes 370,000 or so distinct CDR3 sequences, about a sixth detected once. Time point in this sample: newly diagnosed GD, antithyroid drugs for less than 3 months. The TCR library was made from RNA extracted from PBMCs. This sample also appeared in a second study, on T cells in Graves' hyperthyroidism and ophthalmopathy.

The chain combines TRBV15 with TRBJ2-2; TRBD2 aligns across 9 bases. The input for sequencing was peripheral blood mononuclear cells (PBMCs), taken at new diagnosis, from a patient treated with antithyroid drugs. This receptor was obtained from a woman under 30 with Graves disease. The CDR3 bases are TGTGCCACCAGCAGAGTTAGCGGGAGATTAGGCGGGGAGCTGTTTTTT. It specifies CATSRVSGRLGGELFF.